These 32 T cell receptor beta chains share one sample of origin, sequenced in a study of cytomegalovirus exposure and HLA in healthy donors. PCR primers comprised 60 Vbeta and 13 Jbeta primers. The protocol was immunoSEQ multiplex PCR, while the TCRdb copy is restricted to in-frame clones and leaves out a portion. This sample has approximately 180,000 clones; around 87% occur once, and the top ten carry approximately 1.7%. The specimen sequenced was PBMCs. These receptors all come from a woman younger than 30 in good health and CMV-seronegative.

The chain couples TRBV29-1 to TRBJ2-1; D is perhaps TRBD1 (6 bases). The CDR3 length is 15 residues. Germline V gene data show CDR1 as SQVTM and CDR2 as ANQGSEA. Deletions cut 7 bases from V and 3 bases from J, with 19 bases between. CDR3 amino acids: CSAGETGTYYNEQFF. CDR3 in DNA: TGCAGCGCTGGGGAGACCGGGACATACTACAATGAGCAGTTCTTC.

The rearrangement links TRBV5-4 to TRBJ2-3; TRBD2 agrees at 8 bases. CDR3 size: 16 residues. With 9 bases clipped from V and 5 bases from J, the junction kept 17 bases outside the gene matches. CDR1 and CDR2 (germline): SGHNT, YYREEE (reference sequence). The CDR3 reads CATSLGPGTRVDTQYF. The CDR3 DNA sequence: TGTGCCACCTCCTTGGGGCCGGGGACTAGAGTAGATACGCAGTATTTT.

Comments on this clone: A read error may produce the germline difference seen at one junction end. The genes are TRBV7-9 and TRBJ2-7; 7 bases match TRBD1. CDR3 size: 12 residues. Germline values: CDR1 SEHNR, CDR2 FQNEAQ (reference sequence). The CDR3 coding sequence is TGTTCCAGCAGCCGCAGGGGGTACGAGCAGTACTTC. It encodes CSSSRRGYEQYF.

This chain links TRBV7-2 with TRBJ2-3, with 7 bases that match TRBD1. The CDR3 runs 14 residues. The germline CDR1 and CDR2 sequences are SGHTA and FQGNSA. J lost 2 bases, V lost 3 bases, and 2 bases had no gene match. The CDR3 DNA follows: TGTGCCAGCAGCTTGGGACAGCTCACAGATACGCAGTATTTT. It codes for CASSLGQLTDTQYF.

This chain connects TRBV2 to TRBJ2-7; unclear D gene. V lost 3 bases, J lost 4 bases, and 7 bases lay in between. Germline V gene lookup returns CDR1 SNHLY and CDR2 FYNNEI. This CDR3 comprises 12 residues. Here the CDR3 reads CASSEQSYEQYF. CDR3 in DNA: TGTGCCAGCAGTGAGCAGTCTTACGAGCAGTACTTC.

This sequence joins TRBV15 and TRBJ2-1, with TRBD2 matching over 8 bases. Trimming at V came to 8 bases and at J to 5 bases, leaving 8 bases not matched to a gene. Germline CDR1 is LNHNV and CDR2 is YYDKDF (reference sequence). The CDR3 totals 14 residues. The CDR3 DNA sequence: TGTGCCACCGCCGGGAGGGAGGGGGACAATGAGCAGTTCTTC. It is translated as CATAGREGDNEQFF.

The chain links TRBV27 to TRBJ1-3; no firm D call. The V gene lost 6 bases and the J gene lost 8 bases, with 20 bases spanning the gap. There are 15 residues in the CDR3. From germline, CDR1 is MNHEY and CDR2 SMNVEV (reference sequence). The CDR3 DNA reads as TGTGCCAGCAGCGCCTTCATGGCCCCCGGGGACACCATATATTTT. The encoded protein is CASSAFMAPGDTIYF.

The chain carries TRBV7-8 and TRBJ2-1; 7 bases align to TRBD2. The junction had 2 bases not matched to a gene; V was cut back by 0 bases and J by 0 bases. This CDR3 region has 16 residues. CDR1 is SGHVS, CDR2 FQNEAQ, per germline. Written as DNA, the CDR3 is TGTGCCAGCAGCTTAGCGACGGGGGGCTCCTACAATGAGCAGTTCTTC. It is translated as CASSLATGGSYNEQFF.

This rearrangement joins TRBV4-1 to TRBJ2-3, with TRBD2 identical over 8 bases. Trimming at V came to 1 base and at J to 0 bases, leaving 6 bases not matched to a gene. Germline CDR1 and CDR2: MGHRA and YSYEKL. This CDR3 is built from 17 residues. The CDR3 DNA reads as TGCGCCAGCAGCCAAGGACAAGCGGGGGCTAGCACAGATACGCAGTATTTT. It encodes CASSQGQAGASTDTQYF.

The chain employs TRBV10-2 and TRBJ1-5; perhaps TRBD1 as D (6 bases). Germline V CDR1 and CDR2: WSHSY, SAAADI. The V gene lost 7 bases and the J gene lost 4 bases, with 17 bases spanning the gap. This CDR3 has 15 amino acids. The CDR3 sequence: CASTPLGQGNQPQHF. CDR3 DNA sequence: TGCGCCAGCACCCCGTTGGGGCAGGGGAATCAGCCCCAGCATTTT.

The rearrangement uses TRBV9 and TRBJ1-3; 7 nucleotides line up with TRBD1. Germline trimming cut 3 bases from V and 0 bases from J; bases unmatched to any gene: 6. Germline values: CDR1 SGDLS, CDR2 YYNGEE. The CDR3 contains 16 residues. The DNA of the CDR3 is TGTGCCAGCAGCGCCCGATGGGACAGCTCTGGAAACACCATATATTTT. This translates into CASSARWDSSGNTIYF.

V usage is TRBV7-3 and J usage is TRBJ2-7; 10 bases map to TRBD2. CDR1 is SGHTA, CDR2 FQGTGA, per germline. The CDR3 is made up of 13 amino acids. V gave up 3 bases and J gave up 10 bases; unmatched junction bases: 6. The CDR3 sequence is CASSFSSGREQYF. CDR3 DNA: TGTGCCAGCAGCTTCTCTAGCGGGAGAGAACAGTACTTC. Variable domain in full (rest from reference TRBV7-3 and TRBJ2-7): GAGVSQTPSNKVTEKGKYVELRCDPISGHTALYWYRQSLGQGPEFLIYFQGTGAADDSGLPNDRFFAVRPEGSVSTLKIQRTERGDSAVYLCASSFSSGREQYFGPGTRLTVT.

The V gene is TRBV19, the J gene TRBJ2-7; D might be TRBD1 (5 bases). The CDR3 length is 13 residues. Trimming pared 2 bases from V and 7 bases from J, leaving 12 bases between. Germline-derived CDR1 and CDR2 are LNHDA and SQIVND (reference sequence). CDR3 in amino acids: CASSINSKGEQYF. The CDR3 nucleotides are TGTGCCAGTAGTATAAATTCCAAGGGGGAGCAGTACTTC.

The chain combines TRBV19 with TRBJ1-2, with TRBD1 matching over 8 bases. The CDR3 is 15 residues long. The germline CDR1 and CDR2 sequences are LNHDA and SQIVND (reference sequence). V was clipped by 3 bases and J by 0 bases; unmatched bases: 3. The CDR3 sequence: CASSIVQGANYGYTF. The CDR3 bases are TGTGCCAGTAGTATTGTACAGGGGGCTAACTATGGCTACACCTTC.

This clone came up a few times. This chain uses TRBV11-2 with TRBJ1-1; 7 bases match TRBD1. Germline CDR1 and CDR2: SGHAT and FQNNGV. Trimming cost V 1 base and J 5 bases; bases outside gene matches: 10. This CDR3 spans 16 amino acids. The chain's CDR3 is CASSLGGVQGDTEAFF. In DNA form, the CDR3 reads TGTGCCAGCAGCTTAGGAGGTGTTCAGGGGGATACTGAAGCTTTCTTT.

The chain uses TRBV5-1 and TRBJ2-5, with 10 bases aligning to TRBD2. Looked up from germline, CDR1 is SGHRS and CDR2 is YFSETQ. CDR3 length: 15 residues. V lost 5 bases and J lost 5; bases outside the gene matches: 9. CDR3 DNA: TGCGCCAGCAGGGAAAGCGGGAGGGGTGACGAGACCCAGTACTTC. Translated, it gives CASRESGRGDETQYF.

The J gene is TRBJ1-1, the V gene TRBV19; tentative D call: TRBD1 (5 bases). In germline, CDR1 is LNHDA, CDR2 SQIVND (reference sequence). CDR3 size: 16 residues. With 4 bases removed from V and 5 bases from J, the gap between germline ends came to 20 bases. The CDR3, as DNA: TGTGCCAGTAGTAAGCGGGGGGTACGAGGTTTAACTGAAGCTTTCTTT. The encoded protein is CASSKRGVRGLTEAFF. Combining the CDR3 with reference TRBV19 and TRBJ1-1 gives the whole variable domain DGGITQSPKYLFRKEGQNVTLSCEQNLNHDAMYWYRQDPGQGLRLIYYSQIVNDFQKGDIAEGYSVSREKKESFPLTVTSAQKNPTAFYLCASSKRGVRGLTEAFFGQGTRLTVV.

CDR3 residues: CASSLSGGNTGELFF. CDR3 bases: TGTGCCAGCAGCTTATCGGGGGGGAACACCGGGGAGCTGTTTTTT. V usage is TRBV7-2 and J usage is TRBJ2-2, with TRBD2 matching over 7 bases. Germline V gene data show CDR1 as SGHTA and CDR2 as FQGNSA. Unmatched junction bases numbered 1, after V lost 2 bases and J lost 1 base. The CDR3 runs 15 residues.

This chain links TRBV6-5 with TRBJ1-6; unclear D gene. This CDR3 is 16 amino acids long. The V end was cut by 4 bases, the J end by 7 bases, with 17 bases between. Germline CDR1 is MNHEY and CDR2 is SVGAGI. CDR3 region: CASSSLPQDSNSPLHF. The CDR3 nucleotides read TGTGCCAGCAGTTCCCTCCCCCAGGACTCCAATTCACCCCTCCACTTT.

This sequence joins TRBV7-9 and TRBJ2-7; tentative D call: TRBD2 (7 bases). Germline assignment: CDR1 SEHNR and CDR2 FQNEAQ (reference sequence). This CDR3 comprises 14 residues. Trimming pared 5 bases from V and 12 bases from J, leaving 23 bases between. CDR3 bases: TGTGCCAGCAGCCTACAAGCTGGGGGGGGGCCTCCGTACTTC. It encodes CASSLQAGGGPPYF.

V usage is TRBV2 and J usage is TRBJ2-7; the match to TRBD2 covers 8 bases. CDR1 is SNHLY and CDR2 is FYNNEI in the germline V gene. The CDR3 has 15 amino acids. V was clipped by 4 bases and J by 0 bases; unmatched bases: 5. CDR3 residues: CASSVNSGASYEQYF. In DNA form, the CDR3 reads TGTGCCAGCAGTGTAAATAGCGGGGCCTCCTACGAGCAGTACTTC.

The CDR3 DNA reads as TGTGCCATCAGTGCCTCCTCAGGGAATGGCGGCAATGAGCAGTTCTTC. Translating it yields CAISASSGNGGNEQFF. The chain recombines TRBV10-3 with TRBJ2-1; tentatively, D is TRBD1 (5 bases). CDR3 size: 16 residues. Germline loops: CDR1 ENHRY, CDR2 SYGVKD. The V gene lost 4 bases and the J gene lost 6 bases, with 19 bases spanning the gap.

V usage is TRBV18 and J usage is TRBJ2-1, with a tentative D call TRBD2 (6 bases). CDR3 length: 14 amino acids. In germline, CDR1 is KGHSH, CDR2 LQKENI. Trimming removed 3 bases at V and 2 bases at J, with 8 bases between. Written as DNA, the CDR3 is TGTGCCAGCTCACCTCGGGAGACCTACAATGAGCAGTTCTTC. It encodes CASSPRETYNEQFF.

V and J are TRBV6-6 and TRBJ2-2; perhaps TRBD1 as D (7 bases). Trimming stripped 11 bases from V and 1 base from J, with 14 bases between. CDR1 is MNHNY and CDR2 is SVGAGI in the germline V gene (reference sequence). The CDR3 runs 14 residues. Here the CDR3 DNA reads TGTGCCGGAGGGGGCGGAGTGAACACCGGGGAGCTGTTTTTT. Its translation: CAGGGGVNTGELFF.

This sequence joins TRBV5-1 and TRBJ2-7, with 9 bases that match TRBD1. Losses at the gene ends were 1 base for V and 5 bases for J; bases not matched to a gene: 7. CDR3 length: 15 amino acids. CDR1 and CDR2 from the germline V gene are SGHRS and YFSETQ. CDR3 region: CASSLTGQGIHEQYF. In nucleotides, the CDR3 is TGCGCCAGCAGCTTGACAGGACAGGGGATCCACGAGCAGTACTTC.

The chain recombines TRBV5-1 with TRBJ1-1; no clear D. Trimming left V 0 bases short and J 4 bases short, with 7 bases between. The CDR3 has 13 residues. The germline V gene has CDR1 SGHRS and CDR2 YFSETQ. As DNA, the CDR3 is TGCGCCAGCAGCTTGGGCGGTTTCACTGAAGCTTTCTTT. Residues: CASSLGGFTEAFF. The full variable domain, in which reference TRBV5-1 and TRBJ1-1 provide the parts outside the CDR3, is KAGVTQTPRYLIKTRGQQVTLSCSPISGHRSVSWYQQTPGQGLQFLFEYFSETQRNKGNFPGRFSGRQFSNSRSEMNVSTLELGDSALYLCASSLGGFTEAFFGQGTRLTVV.

This clone occurred once. The J gene is TRBJ1-1, the V gene TRBV5-6; D may be TRBD1 (6 bases). The V gene lost 2 bases and the J gene lost 0 bases, with 14 bases spanning the gap. This CDR3 region has 16 residues. Germline loops: CDR1 SGHDT, CDR2 YYEEEE. In DNA form, the CDR3 reads TGTGCCAGCAGCTTTCGACAGGTACCTATGAACACTGAAGCTTTCTTT. It specifies CASSFRQVPMNTEAFF.

The gene calls are TRBV27 and TRBJ1-1, with D maybe TRBD1 (5 bases). The length of the CDR3 is 14 residues. Germline V gives CDR1 MNHEY, CDR2 SMNVEV (reference sequence). The V and J ends lost 3 bases and 4 bases respectively, with 12 bases between them. CDR3 amino acids: CASSFGALGTEAFF. The CDR3 nucleotides are TGTGCCAGCAGTTTTGGGGCCTTGGGCACTGAAGCTTTCTTT.

This rearrangement joins TRBV6-1 to TRBJ1-2, with D maybe TRBD1 (5 bases). V lost 8 bases and J 2 bases, leaving 15 bases between the germline ends. The germline V gene has CDR1 MNHNS and CDR2 SASEGT. This CDR3 spans 14 amino acids. CDR3 amino acids: CASVGTGINYGYTF. CDR3 bases: TGTGCCAGCGTGGGCACAGGCATAAACTATGGCTACACCTTC.

The CDR3 protein is CASSFYISGASTDTQYF. The CDR3 coding sequence is TGTGCCAGCAGCTTTTATATTAGCGGGGCTTCCACAGATACGCAGTATTTT. The chain combines TRBV5-4 with TRBJ2-3; 8 positions agree with TRBD2. CDR1 and CDR2 from the germline V gene are SGHNT and YYREEE (reference sequence). V was clipped by 2 bases and J by 2 bases; unmatched bases: 10. The CDR3 is 17 amino acids.

The chain joins TRBV10-3 to TRBJ2-7; D is perhaps TRBD2 (6 bases). Trimming took 5 bases from V and 7 from J, leaving 12 bases between them. This CDR3 is built from 12 residues. The germline CDR1 and CDR2 sequences are ENHRY and SYGVKD. The CDR3 DNA sequence: TGTGCCATCAGTTTGGAGGGGTTGGAGCAGTACTTC. It encodes CAISLEGLEQYF.

V usage is TRBV5-1 and J usage is TRBJ1-1; a weak D match, TRBD1 (5 bases). Germline loops: CDR1 SGHRS, CDR2 YFSETQ. V was trimmed by 5 bases and J by 4 bases, leaving 12 bases between them. CDR3 length: 13 amino acids. As DNA, the CDR3 is TGCGCCAGCAGGTGGGACTGGGTCACTGAAGCTTTCTTT. Protein product: CASRWDWVTEAFF.